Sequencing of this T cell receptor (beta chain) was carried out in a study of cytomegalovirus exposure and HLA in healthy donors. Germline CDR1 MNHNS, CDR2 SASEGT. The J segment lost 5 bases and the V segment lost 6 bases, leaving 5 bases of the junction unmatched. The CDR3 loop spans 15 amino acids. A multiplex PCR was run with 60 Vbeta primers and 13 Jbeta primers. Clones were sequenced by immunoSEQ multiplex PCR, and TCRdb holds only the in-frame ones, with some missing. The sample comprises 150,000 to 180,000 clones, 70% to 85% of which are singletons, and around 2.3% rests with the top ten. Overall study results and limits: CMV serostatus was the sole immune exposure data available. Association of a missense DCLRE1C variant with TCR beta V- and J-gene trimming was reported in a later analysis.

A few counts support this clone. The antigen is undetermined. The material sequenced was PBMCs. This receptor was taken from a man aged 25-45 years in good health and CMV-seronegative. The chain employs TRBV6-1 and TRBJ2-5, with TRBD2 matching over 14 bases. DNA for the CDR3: TGTGCCAGCAGGACTAGCGGGGGGGCCAGGGAGACCCAGTACTTC. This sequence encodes CASRTSGGARETQYF.